The next 24 T cell receptor beta chains were all read from a single sample in a study of CD8 T cells in Susac syndrome. Reverse transcription used about 0.45 to 1 ug RNA and random hexamers. TCRdb redid the calling of the immunoSEQ multiplex PCR reads with MiXCR, one entry per CDR3 protein. The sample has about 300,000 distinct CDR3 sequences; around 85% are singletons. Sequencing was performed on CD8+ T cells from PBMCs. Source of these receptors: a human donor with multiple sclerosis.

CDR3 region: CASSSRLAVYEQYF. For the CDR3, the DNA is TGTGCCAGCAGCTCAAGACTAGCGGTCTACGAGCAGTACTTC. This chain links TRBV5-4 with TRBJ2-7; 9 bases align to TRBD2. There are 14 residues in the CDR3. V lost 3 bases, J lost 3 bases, and 4 bases stayed unmatched. CDR1 is SGHNT and CDR2 is YYREEE in the germline V gene (reference sequence).

V and J are TRBV6-2 or TRBV6-3 and TRBJ2-2; 8 positions agree with TRBD1. Per germline, CDR1 MNHEY and CDR2 SVGEGT. This CDR3 region has 14 residues. V lost 2 bases, J lost 7 bases, and 3 bases stayed unmatched. The CDR3 region is CASSYQGAVGELFF. The CDR3 coding sequence is TGTGCCAGCAGTTACCAGGGGGCTGTCGGGGAGCTGTTTTTT.

The sample holds one count of this clonotype. This sequence joins TRBV4-3 and TRBJ2-7, with 7 positions matching TRBD2. The CDR3 is 15 residues long. The germline V gene encodes CDR1 LGHNA and CDR2 YSLEER. The J segment lost 3 bases and the V segment lost 4 bases, leaving 9 bases of the junction unmatched. CDR3 loop: CASSPSVGTNYEQYF. The CDR3 DNA reads as TGCGCCAGCAGCCCTTCAGTCGGGACTAACTACGAGCAGTACTTC.

This chain connects TRBV12-3 or TRBV12-4 to TRBJ1-3; D remains ambiguous. The CDR3 contains 12 residues. V was clipped by 3 bases and J by 7 bases, with 7 bases between them. The CDR3 is CASSLEGNTIYF. As DNA, the CDR3 is TGTGCCAGCAGTTTGGAGGGCAACACCATATATTTT.

The chain uses TRBV4-1 and TRBJ2-5; D possibly corresponds to TRBD1 (7 bases). This CDR3 is built from 17 residues. Per the germline V gene, CDR1 is MGHRA and CDR2 is YSYEKL. V shed 3 bases and J shed 1 base, with 18 bases lying between them. In DNA form, the CDR3 reads TGCGCCAGCAGCCACCGGGGGACAGCGATACTCCAAGAGACCCAGTACTTC. Protein: CASSHRGTAILQETQYF.

The rearrangement uses TRBV7-9 and TRBJ2-7, with 7 bases that match TRBD2. This CDR3 is built from 14 residues. With 7 bases clipped from V and 2 bases from J, the junction kept 8 bases outside the gene matches. CDR1 and CDR2 (germline): SEHNR, FQNEAQ (reference sequence). CDR3 nucleotides: TGTGCCAGCATCGCTAGCGGACCTACCTACGAGCAGTACTTC. Translating gives CASIASGPTYEQYF.

In this sample, this clonotype turned up once. The chain has TRBV7-9 and TRBJ1-1; TRBD1 agrees at 8 bases. CDR3 length: 15 residues. Germline CDR1 reads SEHNR; CDR2 reads FQNEAQ (reference sequence). V trimming: 8 bases; J trimming: 6 bases; junction bases outside the gene matches: 14. CDR3 loop: CASGSLRQGRAEAFF. The DNA of the CDR3 is TGTGCCAGCGGGTCCCTCAGACAGGGGCGAGCTGAAGCTTTCTTT.

V is TRBV19 and J is TRBJ2-1, with TRBD1 matching 8 bases. The CDR3 is 15 amino acids. Trimming took 4 bases from V and 3 from J; bases not matched to a gene: 5. Germline V lookup: CDR1 LNHDA, CDR2 SQIVND (reference sequence). The DNA of the CDR3 is TGTGCCAGTAGTAGTACAGGGGGAGACTACAATGAGCAGTTCTTC. Translation: CASSSTGGDYNEQFF.

The V gene is TRBV18, the J gene TRBJ1-1, with D possibly TRBD1 on 5 matching bases. Germline lookup yields CDR1 KGHSH and CDR2 LQKENI. V was cut by 4 bases and J by 3 bases, with 15 bases left in between. This CDR3 comprises 15 residues. The CDR3 bases are TGTGCCAGCTCACTTGGGGGAGACGAGTACACTGAAGCTTTCTTT. It encodes CASSLGGDEYTEAFF.

The gene calls are TRBV29-1 and TRBJ1-2; D call uncertain. Deletions cut 4 bases from V and 6 bases from J, with 6 bases between. The germline V gene encodes CDR1 SQVTM and CDR2 ANQGSEA. The CDR3 runs to 10 residues. The CDR3 loop is CSVVYDGYTF. The CDR3 coding sequence is TGCAGCGTTGTATATGATGGCTACACCTTC.

This clonotype was picked up one time. The chain uses TRBV25-1 and TRBJ2-5; TRBD2 aligns across 11 bases. This CDR3 spans 15 amino acids. V lost 4 bases and J lost 1; bases outside the gene matches: 2. Germline V gene data show CDR1 as MGHDK and CDR2 as SYGVNS. The DNA of the CDR3 is TGTGCCAGCAGTGCGGGGACTAGCGGCCAAGAGACCCAGTACTTC. The encoded protein is CASSAGTSGQETQYF.

This clonotype was recorded only once. The rearrangement uses TRBV9 and TRBJ2-1, with D maybe TRBD2 (5 bases). The CDR3 totals 12 residues. V shed 3 bases and J shed 9 bases, with 10 bases lying between them. Germline V gives CDR1 SGDLS, CDR2 YYNGEE. CDR3 DNA: TGTGCCAGCAGCGAACTAACTAGTGAGCAGTTCTTC. Protein sequence: CASSELTSEQFF. Full variable domain (outside the CDR3, taken from reference TRBV9 and TRBJ2-1): DSGVTQTPKHLITATGQRVTLRCSPRSGDLSVYWYQQSLDQGLQFLIQYYNGEERAKGNILERFSAQQFPDLHSELNLSSLELGDSALYFCASSELTSEQFFGPGTRLTVL.

The genes are TRBV30 and TRBJ1-2; TRBD1 agrees at 7 bases. Germline CDR1 is GTSNPN and CDR2 is SVGIG (reference sequence). The CDR3 is made up of 13 amino acids. The J segment lost 5 bases and the V segment lost 5 bases, leaving 8 bases of the junction unmatched. The CDR3 DNA sequence: TGTGCCTGGTTCCCGGGACAGCCTTATGGCTACACCTTC. It is translated as CAWFPGQPYGYTF.

The chain uses TRBV2 and TRBJ2-7, with 7 bases that match TRBD1. V lost 6 bases, J lost 2 bases, and 7 bases stayed unmatched. Germline assignment: CDR1 SNHLY and CDR2 FYNNEI. CDR3 length: 14 amino acids. The CDR3 region is CASRRQTGTYEQYF. The CDR3 coding sequence is TGTGCCAGCAGGCGACAGACAGGGACCTACGAGCAGTACTTC.

The chain combines TRBV5-1 with TRBJ1-1; D uncertain. In germline, CDR1 is SGHRS, CDR2 YFSETQ. This CDR3 has 16 residues. V was trimmed by 0 bases and J by 1 base, leaving 13 bases between them. The CDR3, as DNA: TGCGCCAGCAGCTTGGTGAGGGATCGGTGGAACACTGAAGCTTTCTTT. Translation: CASSLVRDRWNTEAFF. Supplemented by reference TRBV5-1 and TRBJ1-1, the full variable domain reads KAGVTQTPRYLIKTRGQQVTLSCSPISGHRSVSWYQQTPGQGLQFLFEYFSETQRNKGNFPGRFSGRQFSNSRSEMNVSTLELGDSALYLCASSLVRDRWNTEAFFGQGTRLTVV.

The chain is built from TRBV7-8 and TRBJ2-1, with 9 bases identical to TRBD2. The CDR3 sequence is 14 residues long. Unmatched junction bases numbered 3, after V lost 3 bases and J lost 6 bases. From germline, CDR1 is SGHVS and CDR2 FQNEAQ. CDR3 nucleotides: TGTGCCAGCAGCTTGCGGGAGGGCCGCAATGAGCAGTTCTTC. It is translated as CASSLREGRNEQFF.

The chain combines TRBV7-9 with TRBJ1-4; D is undetermined. CDR1 is SEHNR and CDR2 is FQNEAQ in the germline V gene (reference sequence). The CDR3 consists of 12 residues. With 3 bases removed from V and 7 bases from J, the gap between germline ends came to 6 bases. CDR3 sequence reads: CASSFSFEKLFF. The CDR3 DNA is TGTGCCAGCAGCTTTAGCTTTGAAAAACTGTTTTTT.

V gene TRBV28 combines with J gene TRBJ2-7; 14 positions match TRBD2. There are 14 residues in the CDR3. Germline-derived CDR1 and CDR2 are MDHEN and SYDVKM. V dropped 6 bases and J dropped 9; count of bases not matched to a gene: 7. DNA of the CDR3: TGTGCCAGCAGGACCGGGACTAGCGGGAGCTTGCAGTACTTC. It specifies CASRTGTSGSLQYF.

The chain combines TRBV19 with TRBJ1-5, with no clear D. Germline CDR1 and CDR2: LNHDA and SQIVND (reference sequence). Between the trimmed V and J ends, which lost 10 bases and 4 bases, there was a span of 14 bases. The CDR3 totals 13 residues. The CDR3 loop is CATQWSGNQPQHF. CDR3 sequence (DNA): TGTGCCACTCAGTGGAGTGGTAATCAGCCCCAGCATTTT. The complete variable domain, with remaining parts taken from reference TRBV19 and TRBJ1-5, reads DGGITQSPKYLFRKEGQNVTLSCEQNLNHDAMYWYRQDPGQGLRLIYYSQIVNDFQKGDIAEGYSVSREKKESFPLTVTSAQKNPTAFYLCATQWSGNQPQHFGDGTRLSIL.

The rearrangement uses TRBV9 and TRBJ2-1; TRBD2 matches 12 bases. Germline CDR1 reads SGDLS; CDR2 reads YYNGEE. The trim removed 0 bases at V and 3 bases at J, leaving 19 bases unmatched. The CDR3 consists of 22 residues. CDR3 region: CASSVARTSGTVKNTFYNEQFF. CDR3 sequence (DNA): TGTGCCAGCAGCGTAGCTAGGACTAGCGGGACCGTTAAGAATACATTCTACAATGAGCAGTTCTTC.

The chain is built from TRBV28 and TRBJ1-1; 11 bases map to TRBD1. With 6 bases clipped from V and 6 bases from J, the junction kept 12 bases outside the gene matches. The germline CDR1 and CDR2 sequences are MDHEN and SYDVKM. The CDR3 is 16 amino acids. CDR3 sequence reads: CASREISDRGPPEAFF. The CDR3, as DNA: TGTGCCAGCAGAGAGATATCGGACAGGGGGCCACCTGAAGCTTTCTTT.

This rearrangement joins TRBV19 to TRBJ1-1; TRBD1 might be the D (5 bases). Per the germline V gene, CDR1 is LNHDA and CDR2 is SQIVND (reference sequence). This CDR3 has 15 amino acids. With 0 bases removed from V and 3 bases from J, the gap between germline ends came to 11 bases. In DNA, the CDR3 is TGTGCCAGTAGTATAGATGGGGGAAGCTACACTGAAGCTTTCTTT. Its protein product is CASSIDGGSYTEAFF.

This chain links TRBV4-3 with TRBJ2-1; unclear D gene. Trimming left V 0 bases short and J 3 bases short, with 15 bases between. The CDR3 has 17 residues. CDR1 LGHNA and CDR2 YSLEER come from the germline V gene. CDR3 protein: CASSQDRALSFYNEQFF. Written as DNA, the CDR3 is TGCGCCAGCAGCCAAGATCGCGCCCTCAGCTTCTACAATGAGCAGTTCTTC.

J is TRBJ2-7 and V is TRBV5-5, with TRBD1 matching over 7 bases. J was trimmed by 6 bases and V by 2 bases; bases with no gene match: 8. Germline V lookup: CDR1 SGHKS, CDR2 YYEKEE (reference sequence). The CDR3 has 14 residues. The CDR3 here is CASSFGTGVGEQYF. CDR3 sequence (DNA): TGTGCCAGCAGCTTCGGCACAGGGGTCGGCGAGCAGTACTTC.